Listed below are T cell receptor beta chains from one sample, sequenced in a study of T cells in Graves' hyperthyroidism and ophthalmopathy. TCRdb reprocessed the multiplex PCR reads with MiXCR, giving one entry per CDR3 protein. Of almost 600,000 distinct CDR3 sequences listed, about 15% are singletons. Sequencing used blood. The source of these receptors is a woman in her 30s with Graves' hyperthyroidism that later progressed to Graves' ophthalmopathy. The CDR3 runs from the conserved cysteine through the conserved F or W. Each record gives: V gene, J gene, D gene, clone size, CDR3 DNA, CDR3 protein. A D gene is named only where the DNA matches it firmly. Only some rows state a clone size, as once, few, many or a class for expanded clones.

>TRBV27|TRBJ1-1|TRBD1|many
TGTGCCAGCTGGGACAGCAACACTGAAGCTTTCTTT
CASWDSNTEAFF
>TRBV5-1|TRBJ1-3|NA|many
TGCGCCAGCAGTCCGGATTCCACTGGAAACACCATATATTTT
CASSPDSTGNTIYF
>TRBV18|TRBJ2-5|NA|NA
TGTGCCAGCTCATGGACTGAAGGCGGGCAAGAGACCCAGTACTTC
CASSWTEGGQETQYF
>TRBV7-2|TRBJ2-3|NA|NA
TGTGCCAGCAGCTTAGAGCCGGGACACTATACGCAGTATTTT
CASSLEPGHYTQYF
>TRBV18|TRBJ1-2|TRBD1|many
TGTGCCAGCTCACTAGCCGGGACAGACTATGGCTACACCTTC
CASSLAGTDYGYTF
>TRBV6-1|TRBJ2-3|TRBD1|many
TGTGCCAGCAGCAACAGGGGCTGGCAGTTTCCAGATACGCAGTATTTT
CASSNRGWQFPDTQYF
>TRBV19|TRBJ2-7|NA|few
TGTGCCAGTAGTATATCCAGGGACGGGCTCCAGAAGTACTTC
CASSISRDGLQKYF
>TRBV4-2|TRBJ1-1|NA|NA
TGTGCCAGCAGCCACGGACACACTGAAGCTTTCTTT
CASSHGHTEAFF
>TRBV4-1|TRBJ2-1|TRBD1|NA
TGCGCCAGCAGTTATCAGCAGCGTCAGGGGGCGGGCGATGAGCAGTTCTTC
CASSYQQRQGAGDEQFF
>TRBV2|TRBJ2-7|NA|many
TGTGCCGTGGCGAACGGAAACTACGAGCAGTACTTC
CAVANGNYEQYF
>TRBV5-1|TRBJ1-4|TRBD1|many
TGCGCCAGCAGCCTAGACAGGGGTGGCGAAAAACTGTTTTTT
CASSLDRGGEKLFF
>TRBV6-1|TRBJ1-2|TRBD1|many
TGTGCCAGCAGTCCTCCCCGGGACAGGGATGTGCTGGAGAACTATGGCTACACCTTC
CASSPPRDRDVLENYGYTF
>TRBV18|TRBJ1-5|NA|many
TGTGCCAGCTCACCACGAGTAGGGGAGGATCAGCCCCAGCATTTT
CASSPRVGEDQPQHF
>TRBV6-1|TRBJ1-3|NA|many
TGTGCCAGCAGTTATTCGGGGGAGGGGTTAACCTCTGGAAACACCATATATTTT
CASSYSGEGLTSGNTIYF
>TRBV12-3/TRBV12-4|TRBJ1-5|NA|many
TGTGCCAGCAGTTTAGCGAGCAATCAGCCCCAGCATTTT
CASSLASNQPQHF
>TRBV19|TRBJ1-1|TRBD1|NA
TGTGCCAGTAGAAAAACAGGGGAAACTGAAGCTTTCTTT
CASRKTGETEAFF
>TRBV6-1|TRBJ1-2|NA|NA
TGTGCCAGCAGCGCTCAGGGTCCCGATGGCTACACCTTC
CASSAQGPDGYTF
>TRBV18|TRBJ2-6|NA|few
TGTGCCAGCTCACCACCGAACCTTGGAACTGGGGCCAACGTCCTGACTTTC
CASSPPNLGTGANVLTF
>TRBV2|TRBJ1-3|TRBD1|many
TGTGCCAGCAGTGTCCGGGACAGCCGCTCTGGAAACACCATATATTTT
CASSVRDSRSGNTIYF
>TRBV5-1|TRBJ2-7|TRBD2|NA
TGCGCCAGCAGCTTGGATATTCTAGCGGGAAACTACGAGCAGTACTTC
CASSLDILAGNYEQYF
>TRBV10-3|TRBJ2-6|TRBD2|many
TGTGCCACCTCGACTAGCGAGGGCTCTGGGGCCAACGTCCTGACTTTC
CATSTSEGSGANVLTF
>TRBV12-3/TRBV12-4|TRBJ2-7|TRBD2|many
TGTGCCAGCAGCCCGGGACTAGCGGCTTTCTACGAGCAGTACTTC
CASSPGLAAFYEQYF
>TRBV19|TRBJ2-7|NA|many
TGTGCCAGTAGTCTTTGGAGCGACAACTACTACGAGCAGTACTTC
CASSLWSDNYYEQYF
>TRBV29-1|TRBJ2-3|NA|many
TGCAGCGTTTTCGACAGGTCGGATACGCAGTATTTT
CSVFDRSDTQYF